A selection of T cell receptor beta chains follows, all from one sample in a study of shared clonotypes between healthy human individuals. The table came from immunoSEQ multiplex PCR; TCRdb's copy has only in-frame clones and leaves some out. The data show about 1 million clones, roughly 75% seen once. Specimen: memory CD4+ T cells sorted from blood. These receptors were obtained from a man younger than 30 in good health. Both conserved end residues are part of each CDR3. D genes are given only for firm matches. The size field is filled for only some rows; it gives once, few, many or a size class.

d_gene | j_gene | v_gene | abundance | len | CDR3nt | CDR3aa
TRBD1 | TRBJ1-2 | TRBV6-1 | NA | 13 | TGTGCCAGCATGCCTGGACAGGGCGGTGGCTACACCTTC | CASMPGQGGGYTF
NA | TRBJ2-3 | TRBV5-6 | once | 13 | TGTGCCAGCAGCTTGGACAGCACAGATACGCAGTATTTT | CASSLDSTDTQYF
NA | TRBJ2-7 | TRBV6-1 | NA | 11 | TGTGCCAGCGAGGGGGACTACCTTGAGTACTTC | CASEGDYLEYF
NA | TRBJ2-7 | TRBV6-5 | NA | 14 | TGTGCCAGCAGTTACTCGACCAGGACCTACGAGCAGTACTTC | CASSYSTRTYEQYF
NA | TRBJ1-2 | TRBV9 | NA | 15 | TGTGCCAGCAGCCCGACGGGGGCTGCTAACTATGGCTACACCTTC | CASSPTGAANYGYTF
NA | TRBJ1-2 | TRBV5-1 | few | 14 | TGCGCCAGCAGCTTCGGGGGGCCGAACTATGGCTACACCTTC | CASSFGGPNYGYTF
NA | TRBJ2-5 | TRBV25-1 | NA | 14 | TGTGCCAGCAGTTCTGGGGCGAACCAAGAGACCCAGTACTTC | CASSSGANQETQYF
TRBD2 | TRBJ2-1 | TRBV2 | NA | 14 | TGTGCCAGCAATACCCTAGCGGGCTACAATGAGCAGTTCTTC | CASNTLAGYNEQFF
NA | TRBJ1-5 | TRBV18 | NA | 15 | TGTGCCAGCTCACCTTCGGGGGGGGAAAATCAGCCCCAGCATTTT | CASSPSGGENQPQHF
NA | TRBJ2-7 | TRBV30 | NA | 14 | TGTGCCTGGATCACTCAGGGTTCCACCTACGAGCAGTACTTC | CAWITQGSTYEQYF
NA | TRBJ1-1 | TRBV6-6 | few | 15 | TGTGCCAGCAGTTACTCGAACAGTAGGAGGACTGAAGCTTTCTTT | CASSYSNSRRTEAFF
NA | TRBJ1-6 | TRBV5-4 | few | 14 | TGTGCCAGCAGCTTGGACAGTAATAATTCACCCCTCCACTTT | CASSLDSNNSPLHF
NA | TRBJ1-1 | TRBV7-2 | NA | 15 | TGTGCCAGCAGCTTATCAACAGGAGTAGGAACTGAAGCTTTCTTT | CASSLSTGVGTEAFF
TRBD1 | TRBJ1-6 | TRBV6-1 | NA | 14 | TGTGCCAGCATGTCAGGGACAGCCCTAGAAAGGGCCCACTTT | CASMSGTALERAHF
NA | TRBJ2-7 | TRBV29-1 | NA | 12 | TGCAGCGTTGGGCAGACCTTCTACGAGCAGTACTTC | CSVGQTFYEQYF
NA | TRBJ2-7 | TRBV5-6 | NA | 15 | TGTGCCAGCAGCTTCCGGCCAGGCGCCTCCTACGAGCAGTACTTC | CASSFRPGASYEQYF
NA | TRBJ2-7 | TRBV11-2 | NA | 13 | TGTGCCAGCAGCTTGACGGAGGGCTACGAGCAGTACTTC | CASSLTEGYEQYF
NA | TRBJ2-7 | TRBV5-6 | NA | 13 | TGTGCCAGCAGCTTGCAGGGACCCTACGAGCAGTACTTC | CASSLQGPYEQYF
NA | TRBJ1-2 | TRBV12-2 | NA | 16 | TGTGCAAGTCGCTTCACAATTCTGCCTCGGAACTATGGCTACACCTTC | CASRFTILPRNYGYTF
TRBD2 | TRBJ2-3 | TRBV5-4 | many | 17 | TGTGCCAGCAGCTTGTTGTCTAGCGGGCCTACCACAGATACGCAGTATTTT | CASSLLSSGPTTDTQYF
NA | TRBJ2-7 | TRBV4-3 | NA | 15 | TGCGCCAGCAGCCAAGATGGTACAGTCGCCTACGAGCAGTACTTC | CASSQDGTVAYEQYF
NA | TRBJ2-5 | TRBV27 | NA | 14 | TGTGCCAGCAGTAACAGGGCGTACCAAGAGACCCAGTACTTC | CASSNRAYQETQYF
NA | TRBJ2-7 | TRBV5-1 | NA | 15 | TGCGCCAGCAGCTGGGAAGGGGAAAAAACCTACGAGCAGTACTTC | CASSWEGEKTYEQYF
NA | TRBJ2-2 | TRBV12-5 | NA | 14 | TGTGCTAGTGGTTCCCCAGGGAGGACCGGGGAGCTGTTTTTT | CASGSPGRTGELFF
TRBD2 | TRBJ2-3 | TRBV5-1 | NA | 17 | TGCGCCAGCAGCCCAAACCCTAGCGGGGCGGGCACAGATACGCAGTATTTT | CASSPNPSGAGTDTQYF
NA | TRBJ1-5 | TRBV15 | NA | 16 | TGTGCCACCAGCAGAGGCCCGGACTTGGACAATCAGCCCCAGCATTTT | CATSRGPDLDNQPQHF
NA | TRBJ1-4 | TRBV19 | many | 15 | TGTGCCAGTAGCAGTACAGGTCTAGCTAATGAAAAACTGTTTTTT | CASSSTGLANEKLFF
NA | TRBJ2-5 | TRBV10-3 | NA | 14 | TGTGCCATCAGTCTTACCGACAACCAAGAGACCCAGTACTTC | CAISLTDNQETQYF
TRBD2 | TRBJ2-1 | TRBV5-1 | NA | 16 | TGCGCCAGCAGCTCGACTTCTAGCGGGAGGGCCAATGAGCAGTTCTTC | CASSSTSSGRANEQFF
NA | TRBJ1-4 | TRBV18 | NA | 14 | TGTGCCAGCTCACGGGGATCCCTGAATGAAAAACTGTTTTTT | CASSRGSLNEKLFF
TRBD1 | TRBJ1-4 | TRBV5-4 | NA | 15 | TGTGCCAGCAGCGGGACAGGGGGAGCTAATGAAAAACTGTTTTTT | CASSGTGGANEKLFF
NA | TRBJ2-5 | TRBV11-3 | NA | 14 | TGTGCCAGCAGCTTAGGTGGTCAAGGAGAGACCCAGTACTTC | CASSLGGQGETQYF
NA | TRBJ2-2 | TRBV6-5 | NA | 13 | TGTGCCAGCAGTTCCCCGGCAGAGCGTAAGCTGTTTTTT | CASSSPAERKLFF
NA | TRBJ2-1 | TRBV7-2 | NA | 15 | TGTGCCAGCAGCTTATCCAGGGTGAGTGACAATGAGCAGTTCTTC | CASSLSRVSDNEQFF
NA | TRBJ1-1 | TRBV4-1 | NA | 15 | TGCGCCAGCAGCCAAGATGGGGCAAGGGCTCCTCAGGGAATCTTT | CASSQDGARAPQGIF
TRBD1 | TRBJ1-6 | TRBV6-1 | NA | 13 | TGTGCCACCTGGACAGGGTATAATTCACCCCTCCACTTT | CATWTGYNSPLHF
NA | TRBJ2-7 | TRBV10-2 | once | 12 | TGCGCCAGCAGAAGGGGAGGTTACGAGCAGTACTTC | CASRRGGYEQYF
NA | TRBJ1-6 | TRBV7-9 | NA | 14 | TGTGCCAGCAGCTTAAGGGAGTCTGGTTCACCCCTCCACTTT | CASSLRESGSPLHF
NA | TRBJ2-7 | TRBV28 | NA | 12 | TGTGCCAGCAGTTCGGATGCCTACGAGCAGTACTTC | CASSSDAYEQYF
TRBD1 | TRBJ1-6 | TRBV28 | few | 14 | TGTGCCAGTATCCCCGGGACAGCAAATTCACCCCTCCACTTT | CASIPGTANSPLHF